The entry below describes one T cell receptor (beta chain). Libraries were prepared by immunoSEQ multiplex PCR; TCRdb keeps only in-frame clonotypes and omits some of them. The sample carries some 96,000 clones, 85% recorded once. CDR1 LNHDA and CDR2 SQIVND come from the germline V gene (reference sequence). The V end lost 7 bases, the J end lost 3 bases, and 13 bases lay between the germline ends. The CDR3 has 14 amino acids. The data were obtained in a study of blood T cell repertoires in COVID-19. Sequencing input: peripheral blood. The chain uses TRBV19 and TRBJ2-1; D gene uncertain. This TCR derives from a man between 50 and 59 years old with active or convalescent COVID-19. The DNA of the CDR3 is TGTGCCAGTAAATCCCCACAAAACTACAATGAGCAGTTCTTC. As protein: CASKSPQNYNEQFF. Using reference TRBV19 and TRBJ2-1 for the parts outside the CDR3, the full variable domain is DGGITQSPKYLFRKEGQNVTLSCEQNLNHDAMYWYRQDPGQGLRLIYYSQIVNDFQKGDIAEGYSVSREKKESFPLTVTSAQKNPTAFYLCASKSPQNYNEQFFGPGTRLTVL.